This TCR beta chain was profiled in a study of blood T cells in healthy people across ages. General study results and limits: PBMCs left unsorted prevented a conclusive naive versus antigen-experienced comparison.

A remark on this clonotype: Its target is not known.

V lost 5 bases to trimming and J lost 10 bases; unmatched junction nucleotides: 14. CDR3 length equals 16 residues. CDR1 MNHEY and CDR2 SMNVEV come from the germline V gene (reference sequence). Then a second PCR, running roughly 7 to 11 cycles, was carried out with a sample-barcoded 5' primer and a J-beta primer mix. TCRdb re-analysed the 5' RACE reads in MiXCR, keeping a single row per CDR3 protein. The sample lists around 750,000 distinct CDR3 sequences, about 55% occurring once. Peripheral blood was drawn, ten milliliters per donor. This chain connects TRBV27 to TRBJ1-6; TRBD1 agrees at 7 bases. The sample comprised blood. This sequence was found in a man older than 75 in good health. This chain's CDR3 is CASSPRRDRVMSPLHF. As DNA, the CDR3 is TGTGCCAGCAGTCCCCGGCGAGACAGGGTGATGTCACCCCTCCACTTT.